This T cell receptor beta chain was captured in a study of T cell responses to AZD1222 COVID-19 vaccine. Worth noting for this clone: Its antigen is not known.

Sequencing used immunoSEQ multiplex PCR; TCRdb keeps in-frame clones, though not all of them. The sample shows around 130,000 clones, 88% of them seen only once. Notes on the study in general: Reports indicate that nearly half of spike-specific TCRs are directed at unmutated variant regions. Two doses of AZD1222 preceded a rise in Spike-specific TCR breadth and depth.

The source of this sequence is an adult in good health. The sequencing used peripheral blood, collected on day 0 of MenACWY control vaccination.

CDR3 residues: CASSFSELSFAFF. The CDR3 DNA sequence: TGTGCCAGCAGTTTCTCGGAGCTCTCTTTTGCTTTCTTT. V is TRBV28 and J is TRBJ1-1; no clear D. The CDR3 has 13 amino acids. V was trimmed by 3 bases and J by 11 bases, leaving 16 bases between them. Germline CDR1 MDHEN, CDR2 SYDVKM.